This T cell receptor beta chain was captured by sequencing in a study of technical replicates of blood from a handful of donors. Using immunoSEQ multiplex PCR, the repertoire was profiled, and TCRdb retains in-frame clones only, with some absent. Of some 71,000 clones listed, approximately 96% are singletons. The table lists this clone with a few counts. The sequencing input was T cells isolated from PBMCs. The TCR was taken from a human donor in good health.

The CDR3 region is CASSEGSGGSYGYTF. The CDR3 coding sequence is TGTGCCAGCAGTGAAGGATCGGGGGGCAGCTATGGCTACACCTTC. This rearrangement joins TRBV2 to TRBJ1-2, with D maybe TRBD1 (6 bases). Germline CDR1 and CDR2: SNHLY and FYNNEI. CDR3 length equals 15 residues. V lost 1 base and J lost 4, with 13 bases in between.